Listed below are T cell receptor beta chains from one sample, sequenced in a study of identical twins. TCRdb re-called the 5' RACE reads with MiXCR, one entry per CDR3 protein. The sample comprises under 400,000 distinct CDR3 sequences, approximately 10% of which are singletons, and 8.5% to 10% rests with the top ten. The sequencing input was naive T cells sorted from blood. Source of these receptors: a woman between 50 and 59 years old in good health. Each CDR3 is given with its conserved first and last residue. The D gene is left open where the match is weak. Clone size, where shown, is once, few, many, or a class for clones that have expanded.

clone size: few
J gene: TRBJ2-1
V gene: TRBV12-3/TRBV12-4
D gene: -
CDR3 DNA: TGTGCCAGCAGTTTGAGGAACCATCCGTTCTTC
CDR3 protein: CASSLRNHPFF

clone size: -
J gene: TRBJ2-3
V gene: TRBV5-6
D gene: TRBD2
CDR3 DNA: TGTGCCAGCAGTGTAGCGGGATTGGATACGCAGTATTTT
CDR3 protein: CASSVAGLDTQYF

clone size: few
J gene: TRBJ1-2
V gene: TRBV12-3/TRBV12-4
D gene: -
CDR3 DNA: TGTGCCAGCATCGGACAGCCACCCTATGGCTACACCTTC
CDR3 protein: CASIGQPPYGYTF

clone size: -
J gene: TRBJ1-2
V gene: TRBV9
D gene: -
CDR3 DNA: TGTGCCAGCAGCGTAGTATCCCCTTCACGACTAAGTGGCTACACCTTC
CDR3 protein: CASSVVSPSRLSGYTF

clone size: -
J gene: TRBJ2-1
V gene: TRBV24-1
D gene: TRBD2
CDR3 DNA: TGTGCCACCAGTGAGGCTGCCTTGGGAACTAGCGGGAGAGTGGACAATGAGCAGTTCTTC
CDR3 protein: CATSEAALGTSGRVDNEQFF

clone size: few
J gene: TRBJ1-2
V gene: TRBV7-9
D gene: -
CDR3 DNA: TGTGCCAGCAGCTTAGCGCTTGTGGTGGATGGCTACACCTTC
CDR3 protein: CASSLALVVDGYTF

clone size: -
J gene: TRBJ1-1
V gene: TRBV12-3/TRBV12-4
D gene: -
CDR3 DNA: TGTGCCAGCAGCTCGGGCCTTCCGCGGGCTTTCTTT
CDR3 protein: CASSSGLPRAFF

clone size: few
J gene: TRBJ2-5
V gene: TRBV20-1
D gene: -
CDR3 DNA: TGCAGTGCTGACCTGGGCGCCAACCAAGAGACCCAGTACTTC
CDR3 protein: CSADLGANQETQYF

clone size: many
J gene: TRBJ2-3
V gene: TRBV7-9
D gene: TRBD2
CDR3 DNA: TGTGCCAGCAGCTTAGGACTAGCTCTAACGCAGTATTTT
CDR3 protein: CASSLGLALTQYF

clone size: many
J gene: TRBJ2-6
V gene: TRBV12-3/TRBV12-4
D gene: -
CDR3 DNA: TGTGCCAGCAGGCCCCTAGTACCTGGGGCCAACGTCCTGACTTTC
CDR3 protein: CASRPLVPGANVLTF

clone size: few
J gene: TRBJ2-7
V gene: TRBV10-2
D gene: TRBD2
CDR3 DNA: TGCGCCAGCAGCTCTCCCGGGACTAGCGGGTACGAGCAGTACTTC
CDR3 protein: CASSSPGTSGYEQYF

clone size: few
J gene: TRBJ2-2
V gene: TRBV5-5
D gene: TRBD2
CDR3 DNA: TGTGCCAGCAGCCCCGTGGCGGGAGGTAGCACCGGGGAGCTGTTTTTT
CDR3 protein: CASSPVAGGSTGELFF

clone size: many
J gene: TRBJ2-1
V gene: TRBV10-3
D gene: TRBD2
CDR3 DNA: TGTGCCATCAGTGAGTCTGGACTAGCGGGAGAGGATGTGTTCTTC
CDR3 protein: CAISESGLAGEDVFF

clone size: -
J gene: TRBJ2-1
V gene: TRBV19
D gene: TRBD2
CDR3 DNA: TGTGCCAGTAACAAGCGGGAGAGGGGCAATGAGCAGTTCTTC
CDR3 protein: CASNKRERGNEQFF

clone size: many
J gene: TRBJ2-1
V gene: TRBV20-1
D gene: TRBD2
CDR3 DNA: TGCAGTGCTAGCTCTCGGACTAGCGGGGGTGACCTCTACAATGAGCAGTTCTTC
CDR3 protein: CSASSRTSGGDLYNEQFF

clone size: -
J gene: TRBJ1-1
V gene: TRBV19
D gene: TRBD1
CDR3 DNA: TGTGCCAGTAGTCGCGACAGGGTCACCAATGAAGCTTTCTTT
CDR3 protein: CASSRDRVTNEAFF

clone size: -
J gene: TRBJ2-1
V gene: TRBV20-1
D gene: -
CDR3 DNA: TGCAGTGCTACGAATAACCAATACAATGAGCAGTTCTTC
CDR3 protein: CSATNNQYNEQFF

clone size: -
J gene: TRBJ2-1
V gene: TRBV3-1
D gene: TRBD2
CDR3 DNA: TGTGCCAGCAGCCACCAACTAACGGGAGGGCCTCAGAATGAGCAGTTCTTC
CDR3 protein: CASSHQLTGGPQNEQFF

clone size: -
J gene: TRBJ2-5
V gene: TRBV20-1
D gene: TRBD2
CDR3 DNA: TGCAGTGCTAGACCTAGCGGGAGACGAAAAGAGACCCAGTACTTC
CDR3 protein: CSARPSGRRKETQYF

clone size: -
J gene: TRBJ2-2
V gene: TRBV24-1
D gene: TRBD2
CDR3 DNA: TGTGCCACCAGTGATTCGGCGGGGGGGAACACCGGGGAGCTGTTTTTT
CDR3 protein: CATSDSAGGNTGELFF

clone size: -
J gene: TRBJ2-7
V gene: TRBV6-2/TRBV6-3
D gene: TRBD2
CDR3 DNA: TGTGCCAGCAGTTATGGCGGGAGCTTCTACGAGCAGTACTTC
CDR3 protein: CASSYGGSFYEQYF

clone size: many
J gene: TRBJ2-1
V gene: TRBV20-1
D gene: TRBD2
CDR3 DNA: TGCAGTGCTTACCGGCGAAGCGGGAGCGACGATGAGCAGTTCTTC
CDR3 protein: CSAYRRSGSDDEQFF

clone size: -
J gene: TRBJ1-3
V gene: TRBV6-1
D gene: -
CDR3 DNA: TGTGCCAGCAGTGAGGGGAGAGGAAACACCATATATTTT
CDR3 protein: CASSEGRGNTIYF

clone size: -
J gene: TRBJ2-1
V gene: TRBV12-3/TRBV12-4
D gene: TRBD1
CDR3 DNA: TGTGCCAGCAGTTTATTGCAGGGGGCTCGCCCCGATGAGCAGTTCTTC
CDR3 protein: CASSLLQGARPDEQFF

clone size: few
J gene: TRBJ2-7
V gene: TRBV29-1
D gene: -
CDR3 DNA: TGCAGCGTTGCGGGCAGGGGTTGGGCCTACGAGCAGTACTTC
CDR3 protein: CSVAGRGWAYEQYF

clone size: few
J gene: TRBJ1-2
V gene: TRBV6-1
D gene: -
CDR3 DNA: TGTGCCAGCAGTGGGTGGCCGATCTATGGCTACACCTTC
CDR3 protein: CASSGWPIYGYTF

clone size: few
J gene: TRBJ2-2
V gene: TRBV30
D gene: -
CDR3 DNA: TGTGCCTGGAGTTCGGTAACGGGAAGGCCCGGGGAGCTGTTTTTT
CDR3 protein: CAWSSVTGRPGELFF

clone size: few
J gene: TRBJ1-2
V gene: TRBV12-3/TRBV12-4
D gene: -
CDR3 DNA: TGTGCCAGCAGCTCTCGGGACGACTACTATGCTGGCTACACCTTC
CDR3 protein: CASSSRDDYYAGYTF

clone size: once
J gene: TRBJ2-7
V gene: TRBV12-3/TRBV12-4
D gene: TRBD2
CDR3 DNA: TGTGCCAGCAACCTAGCGGGAGGGAGGGAGTACTTC
CDR3 protein: CASNLAGGREYF

clone size: -
J gene: TRBJ2-1
V gene: TRBV19
D gene: TRBD2
CDR3 DNA: TGTGCCAGTAGTAGGGGACTAGCGGGAGGAGGCGATGAGCAGTTCTTC
CDR3 protein: CASSRGLAGGGDEQFF

clone size: -
J gene: TRBJ1-1
V gene: TRBV7-9
D gene: -
CDR3 DNA: TGTGCCAGCAGCTTTGGGGGCGGAGCTTTCTTT
CDR3 protein: CASSFGGGAFF

clone size: few
J gene: TRBJ2-1
V gene: TRBV20-1
D gene: TRBD1
CDR3 DNA: TGCAGTGCTACCCGGGACAGGGGCAATGAGCAGTTCTTC
CDR3 protein: CSATRDRGNEQFF

clone size: many
J gene: TRBJ1-1
V gene: TRBV11-2
D gene: TRBD1
CDR3 DNA: TGTGCCAGCAACGATAAGACAGGGACGAACACTGAAGCTTTCTTT
CDR3 protein: CASNDKTGTNTEAFF

clone size: -
J gene: TRBJ2-1
V gene: TRBV11-2
D gene: TRBD2
CDR3 DNA: TGTGCCAGCAGCTCGTTAGCGGGGAAGGTGGATGAGCAGTTCTTC
CDR3 protein: CASSSLAGKVDEQFF

clone size: -
J gene: TRBJ1-6
V gene: TRBV4-2
D gene: -
CDR3 DNA: TGTGCCAGCAGCCAAGGGGCAGAAGATCTAAGCTCCTATAATTCACCCCTCCACTTT
CDR3 protein: CASSQGAEDLSSYNSPLHF

clone size: -
J gene: TRBJ1-5
V gene: TRBV4-1
D gene: -
CDR3 DNA: TGCGCCAGCAGCCCCTTAGTCGGGGACAATCAGCCCCAGCATTTT
CDR3 protein: CASSPLVGDNQPQHF

clone size: many
J gene: TRBJ2-5
V gene: TRBV21-1
D gene: -
CDR3 DNA: TGTGCCAGCAGCAAAGTTCTGGCTCTCCAAGAGACCCAGTACTTC
CDR3 protein: CASSKVLALQETQYF

clone size: many
J gene: TRBJ2-1
V gene: TRBV7-2
D gene: -
CDR3 DNA: TGTGCCAGCAGCCTTGCCGGGGCAGGAGGTTCCCCTGAGCAGTTCTTC
CDR3 protein: CASSLAGAGGSPEQFF

clone size: -
J gene: TRBJ2-5
V gene: TRBV2
D gene: -
CDR3 DNA: TGTGCCAGCAGTGAAGCGCACTCCCTGGGGCAAGAGACCCAGTACTTC
CDR3 protein: CASSEAHSLGQETQYF

clone size: -
J gene: TRBJ2-3
V gene: TRBV12-5
D gene: -
CDR3 DNA: TGTGCTAGTGGGTCACTACGAACCGCCCACGACAGGCCCACAGATACGCAGTATTTT
CDR3 protein: CASGSLRTAHDRPTDTQYF

clone size: many
J gene: TRBJ2-1
V gene: TRBV6-1
D gene: TRBD1
CDR3 DNA: TGTGCCAGCAAGGGACAGGGAGCTGACAATGAGCAGTTCTTC
CDR3 protein: CASKGQGADNEQFF

clone size: -
J gene: TRBJ1-1
V gene: TRBV2
D gene: -
CDR3 DNA: TGTGCCAGCAGTTTCGAAGGGGGGTACACTGAAGCTTTCTTT
CDR3 protein: CASSFEGGYTEAFF

clone size: many
J gene: TRBJ1-1
V gene: TRBV7-8
D gene: -
CDR3 DNA: TGTGCCAGCAGCTCGGACACTGAAGCTTTCTTT
CDR3 protein: CASSSDTEAFF

clone size: -
J gene: TRBJ2-3
V gene: TRBV11-2
D gene: -
CDR3 DNA: TGTGCCAGCAGAGGTTGGGTAACAGATACGCAGTATTTT
CDR3 protein: CASRGWVTDTQYF

clone size: many
J gene: TRBJ2-2
V gene: TRBV5-5
D gene: TRBD1
CDR3 DNA: TGTGCCAGCAGCTTCCCTTCCGGGACAGGGGGTACCGGGGAGCTGTTTTTT
CDR3 protein: CASSFPSGTGGTGELFF

clone size: -
J gene: TRBJ1-6
V gene: TRBV27
D gene: -
CDR3 DNA: TGTGCCAGCAGTCCGACAGGACGAAATTCACCCCTCCACTTT
CDR3 protein: CASSPTGRNSPLHF

clone size: many
J gene: TRBJ2-5
V gene: TRBV2
D gene: -
CDR3 DNA: TGTGCCAGCAGTGATGAGGGAAGGTTCGAGACCCAGTACTTC
CDR3 protein: CASSDEGRFETQYF

clone size: few
J gene: TRBJ2-1
V gene: TRBV7-9
D gene: -
CDR3 DNA: TGTGCCAGCAGCCTTAACTCCCAGGGAACGCAGTTCTTC
CDR3 protein: CASSLNSQGTQFF

clone size: many
J gene: TRBJ2-1
V gene: TRBV10-3
D gene: TRBD1
CDR3 DNA: TGTGCCACACTCGGGACAGGGAACAGCTCCTACAATGAGCAGTTCTTC
CDR3 protein: CATLGTGNSSYNEQFF